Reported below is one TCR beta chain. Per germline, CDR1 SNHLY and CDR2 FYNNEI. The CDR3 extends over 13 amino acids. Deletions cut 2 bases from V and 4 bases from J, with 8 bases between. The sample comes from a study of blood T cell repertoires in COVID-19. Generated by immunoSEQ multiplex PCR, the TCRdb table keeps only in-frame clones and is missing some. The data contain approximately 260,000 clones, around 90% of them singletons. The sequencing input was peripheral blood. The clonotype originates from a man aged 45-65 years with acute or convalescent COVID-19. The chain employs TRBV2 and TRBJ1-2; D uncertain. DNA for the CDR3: TGTGCCAGCAGTGAACGACACGTCTATGGCTACACCTTC. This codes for CASSERHVYGYTF.